The present T cell receptor beta chain was sequenced within a study of blood T cell repertoires in COVID-19. Repertoires were generated with immunoSEQ multiplex PCR, while TCRdb's copy carries only in-frame clones and drops some. The sample has some 260,000 clones; around 89% are singletons. Recruits, aged about 18 to 90 years, lived in 24 US areas. This clonotype was obtained from a man in his forties or fifties who had recovered from COVID-19. Sequencing was carried out using PBMCs or T cells enriched from blood (not recorded which).

CDR3 loop: CASSLPGGLGEKLFF. The DNA of the CDR3 is TGTGCCAGCAGTTTACCGGGGGGGCTGGGTGAAAAACTGTTTTTT. The genes are TRBV28 and TRBJ1-4, with D possibly TRBD1 on 6 matching bases. The V end was cut by 2 bases, the J end by 7 bases, with 14 bases between. The CDR3 spans 15 residues. Germline CDR1 and CDR2: MDHEN and SYDVKM. The full variable domain, rest sourced from reference TRBV28 and TRBJ1-4, is DVKVTQSSRYLVKRTGEKVFLECVQDMDHENMFWYRQDPGLGLRLIYFSYDVKMKEKGDIPEGYSVSREKKERFSLILESASTNQTSMYLCASSLPGGLGEKLFFGSGTQLSVL.